This TCR beta chain was sequenced for a study of T cells in localized non-small cell lung cancer. Overall study results and limits: As only one tumor region underwent sequencing, heterogeneity remains possible. Adjacent uninvolved lung tissue had the highest T cell clonality, exceeding tumor. Higher blood T cell density went with longer overall survival. The appearance of a median approximately 55 of the top 100 tumor clones was seen in adjacent lung.

The protocol was immunoSEQ multiplex PCR, while the TCRdb copy is restricted to in-frame clones and leaves out a portion. The sample gives around 50,000 clones, approximately 82% of which show up once; 15% to 20% is in the top ten. With respect to this clone: Its specificity is unknown.

The source material was peripheral blood, sampled before any cancer treatment. The clonotype originates from an older female donor with stage II squamous cell lung carcinoma.

The CDR3 is CASSTGTYGYTF. The CDR3 DNA follows: TGTGCCAGCAGTACAGGCACCTATGGCTACACCTTC. The chain couples TRBV25-1 to TRBJ1-2; D is possibly TRBD1 (5 bases). V gave up 5 bases and J gave up 4 bases, with 8 bases separating them. The CDR3 runs to 12 residues. Germline values: CDR1 MGHDK, CDR2 SYGVNS.